This TCR beta chain was observed in a study of blood T cell repertoires in COVID-19. Study information: PBMCs, B-cell-depleted T cells, or T cells provided the cDNA or gDNA that made up the material.

Only one count was recorded for this clone. One Seattle source followed patients from active infection through their disease course. Here immunoSEQ multiplex PCR was the method, and the copy in TCRdb shows in-frame clones only, minus some. Of fewer than 300,000 clones in the sample, roughly 90% were seen once. Material: peripheral blood. The receptor was derived from a woman under 40 with COVID-19, enrolled during active disease.

This CDR3 reads CASSFSSDTQYF. The CDR3 DNA follows: TGTGCCAGCAGCTTTTCGTCAGATACGCAGTATTTT. V is TRBV7-9 and J is TRBJ2-3; D is undetermined. V lost 3 bases, J lost 4 bases, and 5 bases lay in between. This CDR3 region has 12 residues. Germline CDR1 and CDR2: SEHNR and FQNEAQ (reference sequence).